This entry is about one TCR beta chain. The antigen is unknown. Libraries were prepared by immunoSEQ multiplex PCR; TCRdb keeps only in-frame clonotypes and omits some of them. This sample has tens of thousands of clones, with roughly 84% found just once. The data originate from a study of OX40 agonist ivuxolimab in advanced cancers. About the study: A history of anti-PD-1, anti-PD-L1 or anti-CTLA-4 therapy was acceptable, and approximately 41% had some.

Findings and caveats of the study: There was clonal expansion of CD4+ and CD8+ blood T cells by week 6 at 0.1 to 3.0 mg/kg.

The V and J ends lost 3 bases and 0 bases, in that order; junction bases with no gene match: 7. Germline assignment: CDR1 SEHNR and CDR2 FQNEAQ (reference sequence). CDR3 size: 19 residues. The genes are TRBV7-9 and TRBJ2-1; TRBD2 aligns across 14 bases. This sample comprised CD4+ or CD8+ T cells sorted from blood, obtained in a trial of the OX40 agonist ivuxolimab. The receptor was isolated from an adult with an advanced solid tumor such as melanoma, head and neck, liver or kidney cancer. The CDR3 is CASSFPRTSGRSSYNEQFF. CDR3 sequence (DNA): TGTGCCAGCAGCTTCCCTCGGACTAGCGGGAGGAGCTCCTACAATGAGCAGTTCTTC.